The subject of this entry is one T cell receptor beta chain. Germline CDR1 is MGHRA and CDR2 is YSYEKL. Trimming took 1 base from V and 3 from J; bases not matched to a gene: 5. The CDR3 sequence is 16 residues long. This specimen comes from a study of blood T cells in healthy people across ages. The authors ran a second PCR of about 6 to 11 cycles using a sample-barcoded 5' primer and a J-beta primer mix. Each CDR3 protein is one row after TCRdb ran MiXCR on the 5' RACE reads. The data show more than 600,000 distinct CDR3 sequences, roughly 25% seen once. These data were likewise used in another study, on T cells of mothers and their children.

The TCR comes from a boy aged 5-17 years in good health. The chain links TRBV4-1 to TRBJ2-3; 9 bases align to TRBD2. Input material: blood. The CDR3 nucleotides read TGCGCCAGCAGCCAAGCTCCAGCGGGAGGAACAGATACGCAGTATTTT. Its protein is CASSQAPAGGTDTQYF.